Presented here are 10 T cell receptor beta chains from one specimen sequenced in a study of human T cells and chemical hapten exposure. The time point: patch test 2, 6 weeks after DPC sensitization. Treatment meaning: therapeutic diphenylcyclopropenone sensitization with weekly scalp DPC. TCRdb ran MiXCR on the RACE reads and lists one entry per CDR3 protein. The sample lists some 88,000 distinct CDR3 sequences, 9.5% to 12% occurring once. Sequenced here: whole blood, sampled in connection with sensitization to the hapten diphenylcyclopropenone (DPC). Every receptor here comes from a man in his forties or fifties with alopecia areata. Some clones in this sample may be carry-over from other donors' samples.

The chain joins TRBV13 to TRBJ2-4, with 7 nucleotides matching TRBD2. V lost 1 base, J lost 0 bases, and 6 bases stayed unmatched. Germline assignment: CDR1 PRHDT and CDR2 FYEKMQ (reference sequence). The CDR3 covers 17 residues. The CDR3 bases are TGTGCCAGCAGCTTAGAAGGCGGGAGAGGAGCCAAAAACATTCAGTACTTC. This encodes CASSLEGGRGAKNIQYF.

The sample holds many counts of this clonotype. The chain combines TRBV12-3 or TRBV12-4 with TRBJ1-2; 8 positions agree with TRBD1. This CDR3 comprises 15 residues. Trimming at V came to 0 bases and at J to 7 bases, leaving 7 bases not matched to a gene. The CDR3 is CASSLAFRTGSGYTF. In nucleotides, the CDR3 is TGTGCCAGCAGTTTAGCGTTTCGGACAGGGTCTGGCTACACCTTC.

This clonotype was counted between two and nine times. CDR3 sequence (DNA): TGTGCCAGCTCACCACCGGGCAGGGGCAGCTACGAGCAGTACTTC. Amino acid sequence: CASSPPGRGSYEQYF. The chain joins TRBV18 to TRBJ2-7; maybe TRBD1 (6 bases). The CDR3 is 15 amino acids. Between the trimmed V and J ends, which lost 0 bases and 3 bases, there was a span of 12 bases. Germline V gene lookup returns CDR1 KGHSH and CDR2 LQKENI.

The sample holds a few counts of this clonotype. V and J are TRBV4-2 and TRBJ1-6; TRBD1 matches 8 bases. Germline CDR1 reads LGHNA; CDR2 reads YNFKEQ. Unmatched junction bases numbered 5, after V lost 3 bases and J lost 10 bases. This CDR3 has 14 amino acids. The CDR3 spells CASSQDRDRSPLHF. In DNA form, the CDR3 reads TGTGCCAGCAGCCAGGACAGGGATCGCTCACCCCTCCACTTT.

The rearrangement links TRBV28 to TRBJ2-7; D may correspond to TRBD1 or TRBD2 (5 bases each). The germline CDR1 and CDR2 sequences are MDHEN and SYDVKM. Trimming cost V 8 bases and J 0 bases, with 14 bases left between them. The CDR3 sequence is 14 residues long. This CDR3 is CASGYSGTSYEQYF. Here the CDR3 DNA reads TGTGCCAGCGGCTATTCCGGGACCTCCTACGAGCAGTACTTC. Drawing the rest from reference TRBV28 and TRBJ2-7, the complete variable domain is DVKVTQSSRYLVKRTGEKVFLECVQDMDHENMFWYRQDPGLGLRLIYFSYDVKMKEKGDIPEGYSVSREKKERFSLILESASTNQTSMYLCASGYSGTSYEQYFGPGTRLTVT.

The gene calls are TRBV28 and TRBJ1-1; 9 bases line up with TRBD1. The CDR3 runs 16 residues. V lost 2 bases to trimming and J lost 0 bases; unmatched junction nucleotides: 4. CDR1 is MDHEN and CDR2 is SYDVKM in the germline V gene. CDR3 DNA: TGTGCCAGCAGTTTAGGACAGGGGACCCTGAACACTGAAGCTTTCTTT. Its translation is CASSLGQGTLNTEAFF.

The gene calls are TRBV7-9 and TRBJ2-1; 8 bases align to TRBD1. The V gene's germline CDR1 is SEHNR and CDR2 FQNEAQ (reference sequence). CDR3 length: 15 amino acids. V was clipped by 6 bases and J by 7 bases; unmatched bases: 11. This CDR3 is CASRETYDRGNEQFF. In DNA, the CDR3 is TGTGCCAGCAGGGAAACTTACGACAGGGGTAATGAGCAGTTCTTC.

In this sample, this clonotype turned up a few times. The chain carries TRBV7-2 and TRBJ2-7, with D perhaps matching TRBD2 (5 bases). CDR1 is SGHTA and CDR2 is FQGNSA in the germline V gene. V dropped 5 bases and J dropped 4 bases, with 12 bases sitting between them. The CDR3 consists of 13 residues. CDR3 in amino acids: CASSPPSQYEQYF. CDR3 DNA sequence: TGTGCCAGCAGCCCCCCTAGCCAATACGAGCAGTACTTC.

J is TRBJ2-1 and V is TRBV20-1, with D tentatively TRBD2 (5 bases). The V gene's germline CDR1 is DFQATT and CDR2 SNEGSKA (reference sequence). V gave up 3 bases and J gave up 6 bases, with 9 bases separating them. CDR3 length: 12 residues. Written as DNA, the CDR3 is TGCAGTGCTAGTCTAGCCACCAATGAGCAGTTCTTC. This translates into CSASLATNEQFF.

The chain links TRBV6-1 to TRBJ2-3, with TRBD1 identical over 8 bases. The CDR3 contains 16 residues. Germline V lookup: CDR1 MNHNS, CDR2 SASEGT. The junction had 8 bases not matched to a gene; V was cut back by 6 bases and J by 0 bases. The CDR3 DNA reads as TGTGCCAGCAGCTCGTGGGACAGGCCTAGCACAGATACGCAGTATTTT. Its translation is CASSSWDRPSTDTQYF.